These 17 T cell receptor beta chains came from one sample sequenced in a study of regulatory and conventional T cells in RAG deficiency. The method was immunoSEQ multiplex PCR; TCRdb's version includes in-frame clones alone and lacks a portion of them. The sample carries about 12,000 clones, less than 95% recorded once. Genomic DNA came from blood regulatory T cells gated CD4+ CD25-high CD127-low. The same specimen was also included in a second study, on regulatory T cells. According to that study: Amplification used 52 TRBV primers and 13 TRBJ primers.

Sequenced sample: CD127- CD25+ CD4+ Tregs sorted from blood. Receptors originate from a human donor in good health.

The CDR3 protein is CASSYHNRRTEAFF. The CDR3 nucleotides are TGTGCCAGCAGCTACCACAACCGGCGGACTGAAGCTTTCTTT. This sequence joins TRBV7-2 and TRBJ1-1; no clear D gene. V shed 4 bases and J shed 5 bases, with 14 bases lying between them. Germline V lookup: CDR1 SGHTA, CDR2 FQGNSA. The CDR3 is 14 amino acids.

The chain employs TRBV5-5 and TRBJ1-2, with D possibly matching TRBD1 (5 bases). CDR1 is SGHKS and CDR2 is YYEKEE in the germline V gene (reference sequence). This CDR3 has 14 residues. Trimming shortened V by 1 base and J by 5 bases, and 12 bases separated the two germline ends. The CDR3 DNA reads TGTGCCAGCAGCTTGTTGGCCCAGGGATATGGCTACACCTTC. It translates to CASSLLAQGYGYTF.

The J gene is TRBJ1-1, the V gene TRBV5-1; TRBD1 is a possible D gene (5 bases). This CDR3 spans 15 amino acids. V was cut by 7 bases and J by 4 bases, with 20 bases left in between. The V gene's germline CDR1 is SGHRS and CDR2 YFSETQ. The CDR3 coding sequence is TGCGCCAGCCGGGCGGGGGTAGAGTTGTTCACTGAAGCTTTCTTT. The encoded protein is CASRAGVELFTEAFF.

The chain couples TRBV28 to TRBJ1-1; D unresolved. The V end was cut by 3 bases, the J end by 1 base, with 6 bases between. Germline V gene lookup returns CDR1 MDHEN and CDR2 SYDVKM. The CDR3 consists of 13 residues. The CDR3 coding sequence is TGTGCCAGCAGTTTCAACTGGAACACTGAAGCTTTCTTT. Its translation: CASSFNWNTEAFF.

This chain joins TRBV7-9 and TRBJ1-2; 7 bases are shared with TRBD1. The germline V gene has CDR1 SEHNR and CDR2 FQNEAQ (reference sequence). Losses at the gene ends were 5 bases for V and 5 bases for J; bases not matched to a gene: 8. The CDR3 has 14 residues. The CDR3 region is CASSAGQLYYGYTF. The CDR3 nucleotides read TGTGCCAGCAGCGCGGGACAGCTCTATTATGGCTACACCTTC. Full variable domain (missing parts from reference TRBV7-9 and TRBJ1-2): DTGVSQNPRHKITKRGQNVTFRCDPISEHNRLYWYRQTLGQGPEFLTYFQNEAQLEKSRLLSDRFSAERPKGSFSTLEIQRTEQGDSAMYLCASSAGQLYYGYTFGSGTRLTVV.

CDR3 sequence: CARQGTARSGNTIYF. The CDR3 DNA sequence: TGTGCCAGGCAAGGGACAGCGCGCTCTGGAAACACCATATATTTT. The chain uses TRBV2 and TRBJ1-3; 7 bases map to TRBD1. Per germline, CDR1 SNHLY and CDR2 FYNNEI. The CDR3 spans 15 residues. After removal of 9 bases from V and 0 bases from J, the junction contained 8 bases not matched to a gene.

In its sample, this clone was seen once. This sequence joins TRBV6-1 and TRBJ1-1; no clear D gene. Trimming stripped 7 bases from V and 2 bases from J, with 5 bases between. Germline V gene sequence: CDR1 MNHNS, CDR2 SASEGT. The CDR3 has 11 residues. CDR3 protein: CASTVNTEAFF. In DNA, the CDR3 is TGTGCCAGCACAGTTAACACTGAAGCTTTCTTT.

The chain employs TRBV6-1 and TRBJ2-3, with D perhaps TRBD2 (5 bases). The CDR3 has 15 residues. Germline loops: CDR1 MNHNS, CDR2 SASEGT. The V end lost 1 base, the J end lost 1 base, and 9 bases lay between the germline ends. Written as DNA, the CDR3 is TGTGCCAGCAGTGAAGTGGGAGAACGCACAGATACGCAGTATTTT. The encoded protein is CASSEVGERTDTQYF.

The CDR3 is CASSARTGGGLNYNEQFF. The CDR3 DNA reads TGTGCCAGCAGCGCCCGGACTGGGGGGGGATTAAATTACAATGAGCAGTTCTTC. This sequence joins TRBV11-2 and TRBJ2-1, with 7 bases identical to TRBD2. Per germline, CDR1 SGHAT and CDR2 FQNNGV. Trimming cost V 5 bases and J 4 bases; bases outside gene matches: 17. The CDR3 has 18 amino acids.

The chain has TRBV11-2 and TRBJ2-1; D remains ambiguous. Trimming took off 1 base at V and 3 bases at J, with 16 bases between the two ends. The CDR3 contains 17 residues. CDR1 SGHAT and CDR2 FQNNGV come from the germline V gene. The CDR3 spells CASSLVVRNRYYNEQFF. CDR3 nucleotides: TGTGCCAGCAGCTTAGTCGTTCGTAACAGATACTACAATGAGCAGTTCTTC.

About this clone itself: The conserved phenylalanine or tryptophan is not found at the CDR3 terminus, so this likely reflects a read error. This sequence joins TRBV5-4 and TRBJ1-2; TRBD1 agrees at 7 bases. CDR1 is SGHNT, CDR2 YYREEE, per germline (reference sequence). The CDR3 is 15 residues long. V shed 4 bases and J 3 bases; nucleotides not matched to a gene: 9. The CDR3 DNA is TGTGCCAGCAGCCCCGGCCAGGGGGAATACTATGGCTACACCCTC. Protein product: CASSPGQGEYYGYTL.

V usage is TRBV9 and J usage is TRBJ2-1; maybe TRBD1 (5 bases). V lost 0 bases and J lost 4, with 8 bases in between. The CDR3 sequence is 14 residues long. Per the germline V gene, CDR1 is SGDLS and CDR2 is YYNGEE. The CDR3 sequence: CASSVGRGYNEQFF. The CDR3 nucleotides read TGTGCCAGCAGCGTAGGAAGGGGATACAATGAGCAGTTCTTC.

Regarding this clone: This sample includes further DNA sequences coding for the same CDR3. This chain's CDR3 is CASSGRRENAPLHF. The CDR3 DNA follows: TGTGCCAGCAGTGGTAGGAGGGAGAACGCACCCCTCCACTTT. The gene calls are TRBV25-1 and TRBJ1-6; D is unresolved. This CDR3 comprises 14 residues. Germline V gives CDR1 MGHDK, CDR2 SYGVNS. V was cut by 4 bases and J by 11 bases, with 15 bases left in between.

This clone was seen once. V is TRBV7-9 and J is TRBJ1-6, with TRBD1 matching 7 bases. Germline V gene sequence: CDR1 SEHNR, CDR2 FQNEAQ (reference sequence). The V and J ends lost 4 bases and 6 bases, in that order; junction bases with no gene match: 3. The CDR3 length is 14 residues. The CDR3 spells CASSSGQSNSPLHF. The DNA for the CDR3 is TGTGCCAGCAGCTCGGGACAGAGTAATTCACCCCTCCACTTT.

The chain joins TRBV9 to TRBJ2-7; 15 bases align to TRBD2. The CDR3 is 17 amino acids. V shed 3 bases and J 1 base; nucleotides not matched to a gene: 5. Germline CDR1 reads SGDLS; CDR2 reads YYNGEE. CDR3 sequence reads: CASSAGLAGGTSYEQYF. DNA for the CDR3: TGTGCCAGCAGCGCAGGACTAGCGGGGGGGACGTCCTACGAGCAGTACTTC.

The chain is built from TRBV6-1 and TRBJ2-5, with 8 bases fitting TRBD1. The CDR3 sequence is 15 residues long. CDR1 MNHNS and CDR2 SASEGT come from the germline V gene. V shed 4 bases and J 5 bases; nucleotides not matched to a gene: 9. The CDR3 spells CASSARTGREETQYF. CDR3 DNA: TGTGCCAGCAGTGCTCGGACAGGGCGTGAGGAGACCCAGTACTTC.

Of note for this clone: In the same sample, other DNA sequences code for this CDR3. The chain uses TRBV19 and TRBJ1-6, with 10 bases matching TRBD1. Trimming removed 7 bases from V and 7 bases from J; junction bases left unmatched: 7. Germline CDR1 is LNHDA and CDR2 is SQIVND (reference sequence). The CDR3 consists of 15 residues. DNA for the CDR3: TGTGCCAGTACCGTCACGGGACAGGGGAATTCACCCCTCCACTTT. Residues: CASTVTGQGNSPLHF.